A single sample is the source of the 22 T cell receptor beta chains below, sequenced in a study of shared clonotypes between healthy human individuals. Selected positively for CCR7 and CD45RO-negative, naive CD8 cells excluded terminally differentiated effector memory CD45RA+ cells. Sequenced by immunoSEQ multiplex PCR; TCRdb stores in-frame clones only, minus some. This table holds about 2.2 million clones, roughly 95% found once. The sequencing input was naive CD8+ T cells from PBMCs. The receptors were gathered from a man in his late teens or twenties in good health. Some clones in this sample may be carry-over from other donors' samples.

The V call is TRBV27, the J call TRBJ1-2; no clear D gene. The CDR3 loop spans 11 amino acids. V was pared by 8 bases and J by 4 bases, with 8 bases between. Germline V gene data show CDR1 as MNHEY and CDR2 as SMNVEV (reference sequence). CDR3 amino acids: CASRGIYGYTF. CDR3 coding DNA: TGTGCCAGCCGGGGTATCTATGGCTACACCTTC.

This clone showed up just a few times. The chain is built from TRBV29-1 and TRBJ2-7; D is ambiguous. CDR3 length equals 11 residues. Trimming removed 5 bases from V and 6 bases from J, with 11 bases in between. Germline loops: CDR1 SQVTM, CDR2 ANQGSEA. The CDR3 sequence is CSVFFLGEQYF. In DNA form, the CDR3 reads TGCAGCGTTTTCTTTTTAGGCGAGCAGTACTTC.

The genes are TRBV29-1 and TRBJ1-2; 8 bases agree with TRBD1. CDR1 SQVTM and CDR2 ANQGSEA come from the germline V gene. The CDR3 consists of 15 residues. V shed 0 bases and J 3 bases; nucleotides not matched to a gene: 6. In nucleotides, the CDR3 is TGCAGCGTTGAAGATCGAGACAGGGGAGACTATGGCTACACCTTC. Translated: CSVEDRDRGDYGYTF. Complete variable domain (other parts from reference TRBV29-1 and TRBJ1-2): SAVISQKPSRDICQRGTSLTIQCQVDSQVTMMFWYRQQPGQSLTLIATANQGSEATYESGFVIDKFPISRPNLTFSTLTVSNMSPEDSSIYLCSVEDRDRGDYGYTFGSGTRLTVV.

The chain uses TRBV29-1 and TRBJ1-2, with a tentative D call TRBD1 (5 bases). V dropped 6 bases and J dropped 4 bases, with 12 bases sitting between them. This CDR3 comprises 12 residues. Germline V gives CDR1 SQVTM, CDR2 ANQGSEA. CDR3 sequence reads: CSVATGVYGYTF. Written as DNA, the CDR3 is TGCAGCGTGGCCACAGGTGTCTATGGCTACACCTTC.

The genes are TRBV15 and TRBJ2-7; perhaps TRBD2 as D (6 bases). This CDR3 is built from 14 residues. V was clipped by 4 bases and J by 2 bases, with 12 bases between them. Germline loops: CDR1 LNHNV, CDR2 YYDKDF (reference sequence). As DNA, the CDR3 is TGTGCCACCAGCACTGGGGAGGCCCCCTACGAGCAGTACTTC. Protein sequence: CATSTGEAPYEQYF. Full variable domain (remainder filled in from reference TRBV15 and TRBJ2-7): DAMVIQNPRYQVTQFGKPVTLSCSQTLNHNVMYWYQQKSSQAPKLLFHYYDKDFNNEADTPDNFQSRRPNTSFCFLDIRSPGLGDTAMYLCATSTGEAPYEQYFGPGTRLTVT.

This clone was recorded only once. The chain joins TRBV9 to TRBJ2-1, with TRBD2 as a possible D gene (6 bases). V lost 0 bases to trimming and J lost 2 bases, with 12 bases between them. The CDR3 consists of 16 residues. Looked up from germline, CDR1 is SGDLS and CDR2 is YYNGEE. This chain's CDR3 is CASSVDRGLAYNEQFF. Here the CDR3 DNA reads TGTGCCAGCAGCGTAGATAGGGGACTCGCCTACAATGAGCAGTTCTTC.

The chain is built from TRBV29-1 and TRBJ1-2, with TRBD1 identical over 8 bases. CDR3 length: 11 amino acids. V dropped 7 bases and J dropped 6; count of bases not matched to a gene: 4. Germline CDR1 and CDR2: SQVTM and ANQGSEA. CDR3 bases: TGCAGCGGCCTGGGACAGGATGGCTACACCTTC. It yields the protein CSGLGQDGYTF.

The chain joins TRBV2 to TRBJ2-5; perhaps TRBD1 as D (8 bases). Trimming took 6 bases from V and 3 from J, leaving 26 bases between them. There are 18 residues in the CDR3. Per germline, CDR1 SNHLY and CDR2 FYNNEI. This chain's CDR3 is CASRPRLAVQDREETQYF. Written as DNA, the CDR3 is TGTGCCAGCAGACCCAGACTAGCAGTCCAGGACAGGGAAGAGACCCAGTACTTC.

The rearrangement joins TRBV7-9 to TRBJ2-1, with 14 bases fitting TRBD2. Per germline, CDR1 SEHNR and CDR2 FQNEAQ (reference sequence). There are 17 residues in the CDR3. Losses at the gene ends were 5 bases for V and 3 bases for J; bases not matched to a gene: 6. The CDR3 nucleotides read TGTGCCAGCAGCGGGGGGACTAGCGGGAGAAACTACAATGAGCAGTTCTTC. Its protein is CASSGGTSGRNYNEQFF.

The chain carries TRBV4-2 and TRBJ1-3; D remains unclear. The CDR3 has 15 residues. The germline gives CDR1 LGHNA, CDR2 YNFKEQ. V was trimmed by 1 base and J by 1 base, leaving 8 bases between them. The CDR3 coding sequence is TGTGCCAGCAGCCAAGGAGAGGATTCTGGAAACACCATATATTTT. This codes for CASSQGEDSGNTIYF.

The chain employs TRBV4-3 and TRBJ2-2, with D possibly called TRBD1 or TRBD2 (5 bases each). This CDR3 comprises 15 residues. From germline, CDR1 is LGHNA and CDR2 YSLEER. The ends were cut back, 4 bases at V and 5 bases at J, with 14 bases in the middle. The CDR3 spells CASSPTRDLTGELFF. The CDR3, as DNA: TGCGCCAGCAGCCCGACCCGGGACCTTACCGGGGAGCTGTTTTTT.

This chain uses TRBV6-1 with TRBJ2-7; a possible D gene is TRBD1 (6 bases). Germline assignment: CDR1 MNHNS and CDR2 SASEGT. Trimming pared 2 bases from V and 1 base from J, leaving 9 bases between. The CDR3 spans 14 residues. This chain's CDR3 is CASSETTGSYEQYF. In DNA, the CDR3 is TGTGCCAGCAGTGAAACGACAGGATCCTACGAGCAGTACTTC.

This sequence joins TRBV6-6 and TRBJ2-2; D unclear. V lost 7 bases, J lost 3 bases, and 6 bases lay in between. Germline V gene lookup returns CDR1 MNHNY and CDR2 SVGAGI (reference sequence). This CDR3 region has 12 residues. Here the CDR3 reads CASIGYTGELFF. The CDR3 nucleotides are TGTGCCAGCATTGGGTACACCGGGGAGCTGTTTTTT.

V usage is TRBV6-5 and J usage is TRBJ2-7; 8 positions agree with TRBD2. Trimming cost V 6 bases and J 1 base; bases outside gene matches: 8. CDR3 length: 15 amino acids. Germline V CDR1 and CDR2: MNHEY, SVGAGI. The CDR3 is CASSRGLARSYEQYF. DNA for the CDR3: TGTGCCAGCAGCCGAGGACTAGCAAGGTCCTACGAGCAGTACTTC.

Comment on this clone: This sample also contains other DNA sequences that code for the same CDR3. The rearrangement joins TRBV7-9 to TRBJ2-2; 8 positions agree with TRBD1. The CDR3 consists of 15 residues. V dropped 5 bases and J dropped 3; count of bases not matched to a gene: 5. Germline V lookup: CDR1 SEHNR, CDR2 FQNEAQ (reference sequence). In DNA form, the CDR3 reads TGTGCCAGCAGCCACAACAGGGGGGACACCGGGGAGCTGTTTTTT. It translates to CASSHNRGDTGELFF.

This chain links TRBV27 with TRBJ2-1, with unresolved D. This CDR3 has 16 residues. V lost 2 bases, J lost 0 bases, and 11 bases lay in between. The V gene's germline CDR1 is MNHEY and CDR2 SMNVEV (reference sequence). The CDR3 nucleotides are TGTGCCAGCAGTTTAAACGGATTAAGCTCCTACAATGAGCAGTTCTTC. Amino acid sequence: CASSLNGLSSYNEQFF.

The J gene is TRBJ2-3, the V gene TRBV4-1; 9 bases agree with TRBD2. CDR3 length: 15 amino acids. From germline, CDR1 is MGHRA and CDR2 YSYEKL. V gave up 4 bases and J gave up 3 bases; unmatched junction bases: 5. The CDR3 region is CASSPLAGATDTQYF. Written as DNA, the CDR3 is TGCGCCAGCAGCCCGTTAGCGGGAGCGACAGATACGCAGTATTTT.

The chain recombines TRBV9 with TRBJ2-1; the D gene is possibly TRBD2 (5 bases). The CDR3 extends over 16 amino acids. Looked up from germline, CDR1 is SGDLS and CDR2 is YYNGEE. V was pared by 0 bases and J by 4 bases, with 14 bases between. The CDR3 loop reads CASSVEVGVGYNEQFF. The CDR3 DNA reads as TGTGCCAGCAGCGTAGAGGTGGGAGTTGGTTACAATGAGCAGTTCTTC.

This sequence joins TRBV4-1 and TRBJ2-1, with 9 bases aligning to TRBD2. Trimming cost V 7 bases and J 6 bases; bases outside gene matches: 4. The CDR3 is made up of 13 amino acids. The germline CDR1 and CDR2 sequences are MGHRA and YSYEKL. Written as DNA, the CDR3 is TGCGCCAGCACCCTAGCGGGAATCAATGAGCAGTTCTTC. Protein product: CASTLAGINEQFF.

Concerning this clone itself: The same CDR3 can be traced to other DNA sequences in this sample. The chain has TRBV5-1 and TRBJ2-7, with 9 positions matching TRBD1. After removal of 4 bases from V and 3 bases from J, the junction contained 8 bases not matched to a gene. Germline V CDR1 and CDR2: SGHRS, YFSETQ. This CDR3 has 15 residues. CDR3 sequence: CASSLGQGLSYEQYF. Written as DNA, the CDR3 is TGCGCCAGCAGCCTCGGACAGGGGCTTAGCTACGAGCAGTACTTC.

This chain uses TRBV28 with TRBJ1-5, with D hard to call. V lost 5 bases and J 5 bases, leaving 10 bases between the germline ends. Germline-derived CDR1 and CDR2 are MDHEN and SYDVKM. This CDR3 is built from 13 residues. DNA for the CDR3: TGTGCCAGCAGTGTAGGGTGGGATCAGCCCCAGCATTTT. This codes for CASSVGWDQPQHF.

The rearrangement joins TRBV7-9 to TRBJ1-1; D not resolved. V was cut by 6 bases and J by 0 bases, with 14 bases left in between. The germline gives CDR1 SEHNR, CDR2 FQNEAQ (reference sequence). The CDR3 runs 15 residues. The chain's CDR3 is CASSTFDGLNTEAFF. The CDR3 region has the DNA TGTGCCAGCAGTACATTCGATGGCCTGAACACTGAAGCTTTCTTT. The full variable domain, with the rest looked up from reference TRBV7-9 and TRBJ1-1, is DTGVSQNPRHKITKRGQNVTFRCDPISEHNRLYWYRQTLGQGPEFLTYFQNEAQLEKSRLLSDRFSAERPKGSFSTLEIQRTEQGDSAMYLCASSTFDGLNTEAFFGQGTRLTVV.